The 21 T cell receptor beta chains reported below all come from one sample, sequenced in a study of OX40 agonist ivuxolimab in advanced cancers. Produced via immunoSEQ multiplex PCR; TCRdb's table is partial and in-frame only. The data show roughly 60,000 clones, about 90% seen once. Here the sequenced sample was CD4+ or CD8+ T cells sorted from blood, taken in a trial of the OX40 agonist ivuxolimab. Every receptor here comes from an adult with an advanced solid tumor such as melanoma, head and neck, liver or kidney cancer.

V usage is TRBV7-9 and J usage is TRBJ1-2; 7 bases match TRBD1. The CDR3 sequence is 13 residues long. Germline trimming cut 6 bases from V and 4 bases from J; bases unmatched to any gene: 5. Germline V gene sequence: CDR1 SEHNR, CDR2 FQNEAQ (reference sequence). The CDR3 here is CASSIGGTYGYTF. The CDR3 nucleotides read TGTGCCAGCAGTATAGGGGGCACCTATGGCTACACCTTC.

This clone has only one observation. The V and J genes are TRBV19 and TRBJ2-5, with TRBD2 matching over 11 bases. CDR1 and CDR2 (germline): LNHDA, SQIVND (reference sequence). The V segment lost 2 bases and the J segment 6 bases; nucleotides outside the gene matches: 5. CDR3 length: 15 residues. In DNA form, the CDR3 reads TGTGCCAGTAGTATAACTAGCGGGAGACGGCAGACCCAGTACTTC. Its protein is CASSITSGRRQTQYF.

The J gene is TRBJ1-3, the V gene TRBV5-4; weak D call: TRBD1 (6 bases). Deletions cut 1 base from V and 0 bases from J, with 8 bases between. The CDR3 runs to 15 residues. CDR1 SGHNT and CDR2 YYREEE come from the germline V gene (reference sequence). In nucleotides, the CDR3 is TGTGCCAGCAGCTTGCAGGGGACCTCTGGAAACACCATATATTTT. Translated: CASSLQGTSGNTIYF.

The genes are TRBV4-1 and TRBJ2-3; 7 bases align to TRBD2. Germline CDR1 reads MGHRA; CDR2 reads YSYEKL. The CDR3 runs to 15 residues. Trimming removed 0 bases from V and 8 bases from J; junction bases left unmatched: 8. For the CDR3, the DNA is TGCGCCAGCAGCCAAGATGTAGCGGGTTCGGCTACGCAGTATTTT. It specifies CASSQDVAGSATQYF.

The CDR3 coding sequence is TGCGCCAGCACCCTAGGACAAGTCAATGAGCAGTTCTTC. Protein: CASTLGQVNEQFF. This chain connects TRBV5-1 to TRBJ2-1; perhaps TRBD1 as D (5 bases). The V gene lost 6 bases and the J gene lost 6 bases, with 13 bases spanning the gap. The CDR3 consists of 13 residues. CDR1 and CDR2 (germline): SGHRS, YFSETQ.

This clone has a handful of counts. V and J are TRBV11-3 and TRBJ2-2, with D perhaps TRBD1 (6 bases). In germline, CDR1 is SGHNT, CDR2 YENEEA. Trimming took 0 bases from V and 7 from J, leaving 9 bases between them. The CDR3 extends over 14 amino acids. The CDR3 DNA reads TGTGCCAGCAGCTTAGAATCAGGGGTCGGGGAGCTGTTTTTT. Translated: CASSLESGVGELFF.

The genes are TRBV14 and TRBJ2-1; D is perhaps TRBD2 (5 bases). Trimming shortened V by 3 bases and J by 3 bases, and 15 bases separated the two germline ends. Germline CDR1 is SGHDN and CDR2 is FVKESK. The CDR3 is 16 amino acids. The CDR3 protein is CASSQRARENYNEQFF. The DNA for the CDR3 is TGTGCCAGCAGCCAGAGGGCAAGGGAAAACTACAATGAGCAGTTCTTC.

For the CDR3, the DNA is TGCGCCAGCACGGGGCTAGCGGAGGGGAGCTCCTACAATGAGCAGTTCTTC. It encodes CASTGLAEGSSYNEQFF. This sequence joins TRBV5-1 and TRBJ2-1; 7 bases are a match to TRBD2. This CDR3 is 17 amino acids long. The junction had 12 bases not matched to a gene; V was cut back by 6 bases and J by 0 bases. Germline V gene data show CDR1 as SGHRS and CDR2 as YFSETQ.

DNA for the CDR3: TGCGCCAGCAGCGGCCTAGCGGGAGCCGCGGGGGAGCTGTTTTTT. Translated: CASSGLAGAAGELFF. The rearrangement links TRBV5-1 to TRBJ2-2, with 10 nucleotides matching TRBD2. This CDR3 comprises 15 residues. The V gene end was trimmed by 4 bases and the J gene end by 8 bases; junction bases not matched to a gene: 8. Germline V CDR1 and CDR2: SGHRS, YFSETQ.

The V and J genes are TRBV5-4 and TRBJ2-2, with D perhaps given as TRBD1 or TRBD2 (6 bases each). V was clipped by 2 bases and J by 0 bases, with 17 bases between them. The CDR3 has 18 residues. The germline V gene has CDR1 SGHNT and CDR2 YYREEE (reference sequence). In nucleotides, the CDR3 is TGTGCCAGCAGCTTCCGGTTAGGCGGGACAACGAACACCGGGGAGCTGTTTTTT. It codes for CASSFRLGGTTNTGELFF.

The genes are TRBV4-3 and TRBJ2-7, with D perhaps TRBD1 (5 bases). The V end lost 1 base, the J end lost 3 bases, and 13 bases lay between the germline ends. CDR3 length equals 15 residues. The germline V gene encodes CDR1 LGHNA and CDR2 YSLEER. The CDR3, as DNA: TGCGCCAGCAGCCAAGCAACGACAGTTAACTACGAGCAGTACTTC. Its translation: CASSQATTVNYEQYF.

The chain links TRBV6-5 to TRBJ2-3, with 10 bases identical to TRBD1. Germline V gene sequence: CDR1 MNHEY, CDR2 SVGAGI. The CDR3 extends over 14 amino acids. V dropped 2 bases and J dropped 8; count of bases not matched to a gene: 4. The CDR3 is CASSYGQGGRTQYF. For the CDR3, the DNA is TGTGCCAGCAGTTACGGACAGGGGGGTCGTACGCAGTATTTT.

The chain links TRBV27 to TRBJ2-5; D is ambiguous. CDR3 length: 12 residues. CDR1 is MNHEY and CDR2 is SMNVEV in the germline V gene (reference sequence). V lost 1 base, J lost 5 bases, and 5 bases lay in between. CDR3 in DNA: TGTGCCAGCAGTTTATTGGGGGAGACCCAGTACTTC. It codes for CASSLLGETQYF.

The chain has TRBV5-1 and TRBJ2-7, with 7 bases identical to TRBD2. CDR1 is SGHRS and CDR2 is YFSETQ in the germline V gene. Unmatched junction bases numbered 6, after V lost 5 bases and J lost 4 bases. The CDR3 extends over 13 amino acids. In DNA, the CDR3 is TGCGCCAGCAGGTCGGGAGGCAGGTACGAGCAGTACTTC. Amino acids: CASRSGGRYEQYF.

The chain couples TRBV5-1 to TRBJ2-5; the D is unclear. Germline-derived CDR1 and CDR2 are SGHRS and YFSETQ. Trimming removed 0 bases from V and 3 bases from J, with 12 bases in between. The CDR3 runs to 15 residues. The CDR3 nucleotides read TGCGCCAGCAGCTTGGGTGCTAGGCGAGAAGAGACCCAGTACTTC. Translated, it gives CASSLGARREETQYF.

The J gene is TRBJ2-6, the V gene TRBV18; 8 bases align to TRBD1. The CDR3 extends over 18 amino acids. Germline CDR1 KGHSH, CDR2 LQKENI. The trim removed 3 bases at V and 0 bases at J, leaving 7 bases unmatched. CDR3 sequence: CASSPRTGRFSGANVLTF. The CDR3 bases are TGTGCCAGCTCACCCCGGACAGGGAGGTTCTCTGGGGCCAACGTCCTGACTTTC.

The chain uses TRBV19 and TRBJ2-5; TRBD1 might be the D (7 bases). This CDR3 is built from 14 residues. Germline V lookup: CDR1 LNHDA, CDR2 SQIVND (reference sequence). The V end was cut by 8 bases, the J end by 2 bases, with 15 bases between. CDR3 residues: CASHRGGTQETQYF. The CDR3 DNA reads as TGTGCCAGTCACAGGGGAGGTACTCAAGAGACCCAGTACTTC.

A single count supports this clone. The rearrangement uses TRBV7-9 and TRBJ1-4; perhaps TRBD1 as D (5 bases). The CDR3 is made up of 15 amino acids. Germline CDR1 reads SEHNR; CDR2 reads FQNEAQ (reference sequence). V was trimmed by 5 bases and J by 10 bases, leaving 20 bases between them. CDR3 residues: CASSPFGGREGKLFF. In nucleotides, the CDR3 is TGTGCCAGCAGCCCGTTTGGGGGACGTGAAGGAAAACTGTTTTTT.

The J gene is TRBJ1-5, the V gene TRBV7-8, with D possibly TRBD1 on 6 matching bases. V lost 2 bases, J lost 7 bases, and 24 bases lay in between. The germline V gene encodes CDR1 SGHVS and CDR2 FQNEAQ. This CDR3 is 18 amino acids long. In nucleotides, the CDR3 is TGTGCCAGCAGCTTACTTCCCCACGAGGGGGGGTTTCTCCAGCCCCAGCATTTT. Translating gives CASSLLPHEGGFLQPQHF.

The chain couples TRBV7-3 to TRBJ1-5; 7 bases line up with TRBD1. Germline V gene data show CDR1 as SGHTA and CDR2 as FQGTGA. V dropped 5 bases and J dropped 7; count of bases not matched to a gene: 5. This CDR3 contains 13 residues. This CDR3 is CASSKDREQPQHF. CDR3 nucleotide sequence: TGTGCCAGCAGCAAAGACAGGGAACAGCCCCAGCATTTT. Using reference TRBV7-3 and TRBJ1-5 for the parts outside the CDR3, the full variable domain is GAGVSQTPSNKVTEKGKYVELRCDPISGHTALYWYRQSLGQGPEFLIYFQGTGAADDSGLPNDRFFAVRPEGSVSTLKIQRTERGDSAVYLCASSKDREQPQHFGDGTRLSIL.

The V call is TRBV28, the J call TRBJ2-2, with TRBD1 matching over 7 bases. The V gene's germline CDR1 is MDHEN and CDR2 SYDVKM. The CDR3 consists of 16 residues. V lost 5 bases and J lost 5; bases outside the gene matches: 11. Written as DNA, the CDR3 is TGTGCCAGCAGTCCACAACCGGGACAGCTAACCGGGGAGCTGTTTTTT. Translated: CASSPQPGQLTGELFF.